The 27 T cell receptor beta chains listed next were all sequenced from one sample in a study of T cell repertoires in cytomegalovirus infection. Their specific antigens are unknown. TCRdb reanalysed the reads using MiXCR and keeps one entry per CDR3 protein. The sample lists 700,000 to 850,000 distinct CDR3 sequences, about 31% occurring once. Sequenced here: cultured CD8+ T cells from PBMCs, sampled from culture after CMV antigen stimulation. The receptors originated from a human donor in good health (CMV status not recorded). Some clones in this sample may be carry-over from other donors' samples.

This sequence joins TRBV6-1 and TRBJ1-5; 9 bases fit TRBD1. J gave up 2 bases and V 5 bases, and 4 bases lay outside the gene matches. Germline V CDR1 and CDR2: MNHNS, SASEGT. The CDR3 runs 15 residues. CDR3 protein: CASSPWTGGNQPQHF. CDR3 DNA sequence: TGTGCCAGCAGTCCCTGGACAGGGGGCAATCAGCCCCAGCATTTT.

This clonotype was recorded many times. J is TRBJ2-1 and V is TRBV11-2, with 11 bases identical to TRBD2. CDR1 is SGHAT and CDR2 is FQNNGV in the germline V gene. This CDR3 is built from 20 residues. Unmatched junction bases numbered 14, after V lost 2 bases and J lost 2 bases. CDR3 amino acids: CASSLNWIAGGIGTYNEQFF. DNA of the CDR3: TGTGCCAGCAGCTTAAACTGGATAGCGGGGGGGATTGGGACCTACAATGAGCAGTTCTTC.

This clonotype was counted only a few times. The CDR3 coding sequence is TGTGCCAGCAGTCCTTGGACTTACGAGACCCTTGGGGAGACCCAGTACTTC. Encoded protein: CASSPWTYETLGETQYF. This chain joins TRBV28 and TRBJ2-5; perhaps TRBD2 as D (5 bases). The CDR3 has 17 residues. CDR1 is MDHEN, CDR2 SYDVKM, per germline. Between the trimmed V and J ends, which lost 5 bases and 5 bases, there was a span of 24 bases.

This rearrangement joins TRBV6-2 or TRBV6-3 to TRBJ2-1; 15 bases line up with TRBD2. This CDR3 spans 18 amino acids. V lost 5 bases to trimming and J lost 4 bases; unmatched junction nucleotides: 9. The V gene's germline CDR1 is MNHEY and CDR2 SVGEGT. Written as DNA, the CDR3 is TGTGCCAGCAGTCCCAGGACTAGCGGGGGGGCGTTGTACAATGAGCAGTTCTTC. It specifies CASSPRTSGGALYNEQFF.

This sequence joins TRBV7-9 and TRBJ2-1; TRBD1 matches 7 bases. This CDR3 spans 15 amino acids. Trimming cost V 4 bases and J 2 bases; bases outside gene matches: 5. Germline V lookup: CDR1 SEHNR, CDR2 FQNEAQ (reference sequence). The CDR3 reads CASSSTGITYNEQFF. The CDR3 coding sequence is TGTGCCAGCAGCTCGACAGGGATAACCTACAATGAGCAGTTCTTC.

V gene TRBV15 combines with J gene TRBJ1-1, with D hard to call. Germline V CDR1 and CDR2: LNHNV, YYDKDF (reference sequence). The V end lost 9 bases, the J end lost 6 bases, and 20 bases lay between the germline ends. The CDR3 extends over 14 amino acids. In DNA, the CDR3 is TGTGCCACTACGCACGGACGGGGTCAAGCTGAAGCTTTCTTT. It specifies CATTHGRGQAEAFF.

The chain employs TRBV13 and TRBJ1-4; D may be TRBD1 (6 bases). Germline lookup yields CDR1 PRHDT and CDR2 FYEKMQ (reference sequence). Trimming took off 5 bases at V and 3 bases at J, with 13 bases between the two ends. The CDR3 consists of 15 residues. This CDR3 is CASSLRGGSNEKLFF. The CDR3 nucleotides are TGTGCCAGCAGCCTCCGAGGGGGATCTAATGAAAAACTGTTTTTT.

This clonotype appeared a few times. This rearrangement joins TRBV27 to TRBJ1-3; 7 bases map to TRBD1. Trimming cost V 5 bases and J 3 bases; bases outside gene matches: 13. The germline V gene has CDR1 MNHEY and CDR2 SMNVEV (reference sequence). This CDR3 contains 17 residues. CDR3 sequence: CASSRQGVRGLGNTIYF. CDR3 coding DNA: TGTGCCAGCAGTCGACAGGGCGTAAGAGGCCTTGGAAACACCATATATTTT.

This chain links TRBV5-6 with TRBJ2-1, with TRBD1 matching 7 bases. CDR1 and CDR2 (germline): SGHDT, YYEEEE. Unmatched junction bases numbered 8, after V lost 7 bases and J lost 7 bases. This CDR3 has 13 amino acids. The CDR3 DNA follows: TGTGCCAGCGCCGACAGGGTATGGAATGAGCAGTTCTTC. This sequence encodes CASADRVWNEQFF.

This clonotype was detected ten times or more. CDR3 bases: TGTGCCAGCAGCTCAGTTAGGCCCCCCCGGGACAGGACATACAATGAGCAGTTCTTC. Its protein product is CASSSVRPPRDRTYNEQFF. This chain uses TRBV7-2 with TRBJ2-1, with 8 nucleotides matching TRBD1. From germline, CDR1 is SGHTA and CDR2 FQGNSA. Germline trimming cut 4 bases from V and 4 bases from J; bases unmatched to any gene: 18. The CDR3 runs 19 residues. Complete variable domain (other parts from reference TRBV7-2 and TRBJ2-1): GAGVSQSPSNKVTEKGKDVELRCDPISGHTALYWYRQSLGQGLEFLIYFQGNSAPDKSGLPSDRFSAERTGGSVSTLTIQRTQQEDSAVYLCASSSVRPPRDRTYNEQFFGPGTRLTVL.

This clonotype has only one observation. A much larger clone is a single base away; this may be a read error. No conserved phenylalanine or tryptophan ends this CDR3, so it is likely a read error. The genes are TRBV7-2 and TRBJ2-1, with D unclear. The CDR3 has 14 residues. V lost 3 bases, J lost 0 bases, and 6 bases lay in between. Germline assignment: CDR1 SGHTA and CDR2 FQGNSA. CDR3 in amino acids: CASSFSGSYNEQFL. The CDR3 DNA is TGTGCCAGCAGCTTTTCGGGCTCCTACAATGAGCAGTTCTTA.

This clonotype was counted a few times. The chain uses TRBV27 and TRBJ1-1; D not resolved. The ends were cut back, 5 bases at V and 8 bases at J, with 21 bases in the middle. Per the germline V gene, CDR1 is MNHEY and CDR2 is SMNVEV (reference sequence). The CDR3 is 15 residues long. Here the CDR3 reads CASSPLEGALGEAFF. The CDR3 region has the DNA TGTGCCAGCAGTCCTCTAGAGGGTGCCCTAGGAGAAGCTTTCTTT.

The J gene is TRBJ2-3, the V gene TRBV7-9; no clear D gene. Deletions cut 4 bases from V and 8 bases from J, with 16 bases between. The CDR3 consists of 14 residues. Germline V gives CDR1 SEHNR, CDR2 FQNEAQ (reference sequence). Here the CDR3 reads CASSSPGPQPTQYF. In nucleotides, the CDR3 is TGTGCCAGCAGCTCGCCCGGACCCCAGCCTACGCAGTATTTT.

V gene TRBV19 combines with J gene TRBJ2-2; no definite D call. V was cut by 7 bases and J by 4 bases, with 10 bases left in between. The CDR3 runs 13 residues. Germline CDR1 LNHDA, CDR2 SQIVND (reference sequence). The CDR3 protein is CASIMVGTGELFF. CDR3 nucleotide sequence: TGTGCCAGTATTATGGTCGGCACCGGGGAGCTGTTTTTT. The full variable domain, with the rest looked up from reference TRBV19 and TRBJ2-2, is DGGITQSPKYLFRKEGQNVTLSCEQNLNHDAMYWYRQDPGQGLRLIYYSQIVNDFQKGDIAEGYSVSREKKESFPLTVTSAQKNPTAFYLCASIMVGTGELFFGEGSRLTVL.

The chain couples TRBV6-5 to TRBJ2-5; D may be TRBD1 or TRBD2 (6 bases each). Germline values: CDR1 MNHEY, CDR2 SVGAGI. The germline V and J ends were trimmed by 2 bases and 3 bases, with 13 bases remaining between them. The CDR3 runs to 15 residues. CDR3 loop: CASSYLGGVEETQYF. DNA for the CDR3: TGTGCCAGCAGTTACCTGGGGGGCGTAGAAGAGACCCAGTACTTC.

Many counts were recorded for this clonotype. The CDR3, as DNA: TGTGCCAGCAGCTTAGAGGGCGGGAGCAATCAGCCCCAGCATTTT. Its protein product is CASSLEGGSNQPQHF. The chain links TRBV7-8 to TRBJ1-5; D gene uncertain. Trimming removed 1 base at V and 1 base at J, with 8 bases between. CDR1 and CDR2 (germline): SGHVS, FQNEAQ. The CDR3 runs to 15 residues.

The chain couples TRBV5-4 to TRBJ1-1, with D possibly matching TRBD1 (5 bases). The CDR3 is 14 amino acids. V was pared by 2 bases and J by 3 bases, with 11 bases between. Germline V gene sequence: CDR1 SGHNT, CDR2 YYREEE (reference sequence). The CDR3, as DNA: TGTGCCAGCAGCTTCCTTGGGGGGGACACTGAAGCTTTCTTT. Its protein product is CASSFLGGDTEAFF.

The chain carries TRBV12-3 or TRBV12-4 and TRBJ1-2; D unresolved. Trimming removed 3 bases at V and 4 bases at J, with 15 bases between. The CDR3 extends over 15 amino acids. The CDR3 DNA sequence: TGTGCCAGCAGTTTCGGCAGGCCTCGGGTCTATGGCTACACCTTC. Protein sequence: CASSFGRPRVYGYTF.

Only a few counts were recorded for this clonotype. This chain links TRBV7-2 with TRBJ1-1; D remains unclear. This CDR3 has 13 residues. Germline V CDR1 and CDR2: SGHTA, FQGNSA. Trimming removed 3 bases from V and 1 base from J, with 6 bases in between. This CDR3 is CASSLWKNTEAFF. For the CDR3, the DNA is TGTGCCAGCAGCTTGTGGAAGAACACTGAAGCTTTCTTT.

This clonotype was observed a handful of times. V is TRBV6-1 and J is TRBJ2-1; 8 nucleotides line up with TRBD2. Germline CDR1 MNHNS, CDR2 SASEGT. The CDR3 is 16 residues long. V was pared by 0 bases and J by 10 bases, with 11 bases of the junction left unmatched. The CDR3 sequence: CASSEAFSLGGGEQFF. The CDR3 DNA reads TGTGCCAGCAGTGAAGCGTTTAGTCTCGGGGGGGGAGAGCAGTTCTTC.

The table lists this clonotype with many counts. The genes are TRBV7-2 and TRBJ2-1, with 7 bases that match TRBD2. The J segment lost 3 bases and the V segment lost 1 base, leaving 6 bases of the junction unmatched. Germline-derived CDR1 and CDR2 are SGHTA and FQGNSA. There are 16 residues in the CDR3. CDR3 nucleotide sequence: TGTGCCAGCAGCTTAGTAGGGGCGGGGGACTACAATGAGCAGTTCTTC. The encoded protein is CASSLVGAGDYNEQFF.

This clonotype was seen ten or more times. The chain uses TRBV12-3 or TRBV12-4 and TRBJ2-7, with D possibly TRBD1 on 6 matching bases. This CDR3 comprises 13 residues. V was trimmed by 6 bases and J by 2 bases, leaving 11 bases between them. CDR3 loop: CASSSGTTYEQYF. In DNA, the CDR3 is TGTGCCAGCAGCTCCGGGACAACCTACGAGCAGTACTTC.

At least ten counts were recorded for this clonotype. The chain recombines TRBV7-8 with TRBJ2-7; D uncertain. Germline V CDR1 and CDR2: SGHVS, FQNEAQ. Trimming removed 1 base from V and 5 bases from J, with 9 bases in between. The CDR3 has 13 amino acids. The CDR3 here is CASSLGSGDEQYV. CDR3 coding DNA: TGTGCCAGCAGCTTAGGGTCTGGGGACGAGCAGTACGTC.

This clonotype was detected only a few times. The rearrangement joins TRBV4-1 to TRBJ2-1; D gene unclear. Trimming took off 3 bases at V and 8 bases at J, with 5 bases between the two ends. CDR3 size: 11 residues. The germline V gene encodes CDR1 MGHRA and CDR2 YSYEKL. DNA for the CDR3: TGCGCCAGCAGCCACCTTGATGAGCAGTTCTTC. This sequence encodes CASSHLDEQFF.

This clonotype was observed a few times. This chain connects TRBV14 to TRBJ2-7; D remains unclear. In germline, CDR1 is SGHDN, CDR2 FVKESK. The CDR3 is 12 residues long. Trimming took 2 bases from V and 3 from J, leaving 5 bases between them. CDR3 loop: CASSQMGYEQYV. The CDR3 DNA follows: TGTGCCAGCAGCCAAATGGGCTACGAGCAGTACGTC.

CDR3 region: CASSMGVEAFF. CDR3 in DNA: TGCGCCAGCAGTATGGGAGTGGAAGCTTTCTTT. The chain links TRBV5-1 to TRBJ1-1; D gene uncertain. Per germline, CDR1 SGHRS and CDR2 YFSETQ. V was cut by 5 bases and J by 8 bases, with 10 bases left in between. This CDR3 has 11 amino acids.

This clonotype was recorded a few times. The CDR3 sequence is CASGMTSGGLKETQYF. The CDR3 coding sequence is TGTGCCAGCGGCATGACTAGCGGGGGGTTAAAAGAGACCCAGTACTTC. The chain carries TRBV6-1 and TRBJ2-5; 13 positions match TRBD2. The CDR3 totals 16 residues. Losses at the gene ends were 8 bases for V and 3 bases for J; bases not matched to a gene: 9. Germline V CDR1 and CDR2: MNHNS, SASEGT.